This T cell receptor (beta chain) was captured in a study of monozygotic twins with inflammatory bowel disease. A total RNA quantity of 3500 ng went into each TCR library. Template switching incorporated UMIs with a 6-nucleotide sample barcode. TCRdb re-called the 5' RACE reads and catalogs CDR3 proteins one per entry, DNA excluded. The record lists approximately 330,000 distinct CDR3 sequences, of which the ten most abundant hold 2%. Whole-study results and caveats: Especially with disease activity, IBD patients shared fewer clonotypes with others than healthy twins did.

This CDR3 comprises 14 residues. The germline CDR1 and CDR2 sequences are SGHRS and YFSETQ. Blood samples measuring roughly 2.5 ml were taken per donor. Comment on this clonotype: Its antigen is still unknown.

Sequencing was carried out using blood. V and J are TRBV5-1 and TRBJ1-4. The source of this sequence is a human donor with ulcerative colitis or Crohn's disease, or a healthy co-twin of an affected twin (not recorded which). This chain's CDR3 is CASSLESGTEKLFF.